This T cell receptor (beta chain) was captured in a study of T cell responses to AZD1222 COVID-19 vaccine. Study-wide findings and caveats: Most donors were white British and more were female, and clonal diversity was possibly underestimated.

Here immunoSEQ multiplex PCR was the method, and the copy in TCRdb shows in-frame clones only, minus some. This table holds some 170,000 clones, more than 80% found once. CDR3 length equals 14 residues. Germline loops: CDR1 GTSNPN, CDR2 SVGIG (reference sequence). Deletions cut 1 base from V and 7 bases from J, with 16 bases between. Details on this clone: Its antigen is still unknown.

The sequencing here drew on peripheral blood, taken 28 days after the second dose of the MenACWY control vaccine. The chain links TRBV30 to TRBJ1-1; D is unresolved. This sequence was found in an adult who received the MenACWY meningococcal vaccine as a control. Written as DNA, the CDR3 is TGTGCCTGGAGTGCCATCCGGGCCAAGCTTGAAGCTTTCTTT. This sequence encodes CAWSAIRAKLEAFF. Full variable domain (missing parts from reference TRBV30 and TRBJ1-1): SQTIHQWPATLVQPVGSPLSLECTVEGTSNPNLYWYRQAAGRGLQLLFYSVGIGQISSEVPQNLSASRPQDRQFILSSKKLLLSDSGFYLCAWSAIRAKLEAFFGQGTRLTVV.